This T cell receptor (beta chain) came from a study of T-cell reconstitution after alpha-beta-depleted transplantation in children. The CDR3 is made up of 13 amino acids. CDR1 and CDR2 from the germline V gene are MGHRA and YSYEKL. Trimming shortened V by 0 bases and J by 8 bases, and 10 bases separated the two germline ends. During its preparation, the TCRbeta library received unique molecular identifiers. TCRdb ran MiXCR on the PCR reads and lists one entry per CDR3 protein. Of approximately 350,000 distinct CDR3 sequences in the sample, about 14% were seen once. This clonotype has ten or more counts.

This receptor was obtained from a human donor who donated a stem cell graft to a child with Fanconi anemia. V is TRBV4-1 and J is TRBJ1-1; D gene uncertain. Sequenced material: PBMCs, taken from the stem cell graft. The CDR3 reads CASSQDLEREAFF. CDR3 coding DNA: TGCGCCAGCAGCCAAGATCTAGAAAGAGAAGCTTTCTTT.